These 32 T cell receptor beta chains were sequenced from one sample in a study of T-cell memory formation after mild COVID-19. TCRdb recomputed calls from the 5' RACE reads with MiXCR, one row per CDR3 protein. Of 180,000 or so distinct CDR3 sequences in the sample, more than 15% were seen once. Sample: PBMCs or a T cell subset sorted from them (not recorded which). Source of these receptors: an adult woman who had mild COVID-19 (a few samples of this study predate the infection). Cell type and time point are not known.

Note on this clonotype: One end of the junction fails to match germline, which may point to a read error. This chain uses TRBV2 with TRBJ1-5; 10 bases agree with TRBD1. From germline, CDR1 is SNHLY and CDR2 FYNNEI. This CDR3 region has 13 residues. The CDR3, as DNA: TGTGCCAGCAGTGAAGCGTGGGACAGGGGCCTACGTTTT. It translates to CASSEAWDRGLRF.

This chain joins TRBV12-3 or TRBV12-4 and TRBJ2-2; TRBD1 matches 9 bases. J was trimmed by 5 bases and V by 7 bases; bases with no gene match: 5. This CDR3 is built from 14 residues. CDR3 residues: CASTTGGWTGELFF. As DNA, the CDR3 is TGTGCCAGCACCACAGGGGGCTGGACCGGGGAGCTGTTTTTT.

This clonotype was counted a few times. The chain links TRBV5-1 to TRBJ1-2; TRBD1 agrees at 8 bases. V lost 4 bases, J lost 7 bases, and 9 bases stayed unmatched. CDR1 is SGHRS and CDR2 is YFSETQ in the germline V gene. CDR3 size: 14 residues. The CDR3 region has the DNA TGCGCCAGCAGCCCACGGACAGGGTCGGGTGGCTACACCTTC. The encoded protein is CASSPRTGSGGYTF.

This clonotype was detected a few times. This chain uses TRBV7-2 with TRBJ2-5; TRBD1 is a possible D gene (5 bases). CDR3 length: 12 residues. Germline lookup yields CDR1 SGHTA and CDR2 FQGNSA. The V end was cut by 5 bases, the J end by 9 bases, with 13 bases between. CDR3 residues: CASSPDWTSQYF. The CDR3 DNA reads as TGTGCCAGCAGCCCCGACTGGACATCCCAGTACTTC.

A few counts support this clonotype. The rearrangement links TRBV18 to TRBJ1-2; no firm D call. There are 16 residues in the CDR3. Germline V gene sequence: CDR1 KGHSH, CDR2 LQKENI. The V end lost 2 bases, the J end lost 8 bases, and 21 bases lay between the germline ends. Written as DNA, the CDR3 is TGTGCCAGCTCACCAACGAGGGTCGGAGAATTAGTAGGCTACACCTTC. Encoded protein: CASSPTRVGELVGYTF.

The rearrangement joins TRBV18 to TRBJ1-2; TRBD1 matches at 9 bases. Germline V gives CDR1 KGHSH, CDR2 LQKENI. The CDR3 is 16 residues long. V gave up 3 bases and J gave up 1 base; unmatched junction bases: 6. CDR3 DNA: TGTGCCAGCTCACCCCCGAGGACAGGGGTTAACTATGGCTACACCTTC. This translates into CASSPPRTGVNYGYTF. Based on the CDR3 plus reference TRBV18 and TRBJ1-2, the full variable domain is NAGVMQNPRHLVRRRGQEARLRCSPMKGHSHVYWYRQLPEEGLKFMVYLQKENIIDESGMPKERFSAEFPKEGPSILRIQQVVRGDSAAYFCASSPPRTGVNYGYTFGSGTRLTVV.

This clonotype was recorded at least ten times. The chain carries TRBV5-1 and TRBJ2-2; D is undetermined. CDR1 SGHRS and CDR2 YFSETQ come from the germline V gene. The CDR3 covers 14 residues. V lost 6 bases and J 1 base, leaving 10 bases between the germline ends. The CDR3 region has the DNA TGCGCCAGCAATTACGGACGGAACACCGGGGAGCTGTTTTTT. Translating gives CASNYGRNTGELFF. The variable domain in full, completed from reference TRBV5-1 and TRBJ2-2, reads KAGVTQTPRYLIKTRGQQVTLSCSPISGHRSVSWYQQTPGQGLQFLFEYFSETQRNKGNFPGRFSGRQFSNSRSEMNVSTLELGDSALYLCASNYGRNTGELFFGEGSRLTVL.

The chain has TRBV4-2 and TRBJ2-7, with 9 bases aligning to TRBD1. V was clipped by 4 bases and J by 10 bases; unmatched bases: 20. Looked up from germline, CDR1 is LGHNA and CDR2 is YNFKEQ. This CDR3 is built from 17 residues. The CDR3 DNA sequence: TGTGCCAGCAGCCTCCGGGACAGGGACCCCCAACCGGGTTACCAGTACTTC. Translation: CASSLRDRDPQPGYQYF.

This clonotype was seen a handful of times. The CDR3 is CSAGTSGMDEQFF. Written as DNA, the CDR3 is TGCAGTGCGGGGACTAGCGGGATGGATGAGCAGTTCTTC. The chain links TRBV20-1 to TRBJ2-1; 13 nucleotides line up with TRBD2. Germline trimming cut 6 bases from V and 8 bases from J; bases unmatched to any gene: 4. Germline V gene sequence: CDR1 DFQATT, CDR2 SNEGSKA (reference sequence). This CDR3 is 13 amino acids long.

V and J are TRBV12-3 or TRBV12-4 and TRBJ1-6; TRBD1 agrees at 10 bases. J gave up 8 bases and V 0 bases, and 16 bases lay outside the gene matches. This CDR3 is built from 20 residues. Here the CDR3 reads CASSLALGTGVKGGDSPLHF. In nucleotides, the CDR3 is TGTGCCAGCAGTTTAGCGCTGGGGACAGGGGTAAAGGGGGGCGATTCACCCCTCCACTTT.

This clonotype came up a few times. The chain joins TRBV18 to TRBJ2-7, with 8 bases fitting TRBD1. CDR1 is KGHSH and CDR2 is LQKENI in the germline V gene. This CDR3 has 15 amino acids. The ends lost 3 bases at V and 0 bases at J; junction bases unmatched: 4. The CDR3 DNA sequence: TGTGCCAGCTCACCCGGACAGGGCAACTCCTACGAGCAGTACTTC. Translation: CASSPGQGNSYEQYF.

V and J are TRBV11-2 and TRBJ1-4; 7 bases line up with TRBD1. Germline values: CDR1 SGHAT, CDR2 FQNNGV. V shed 5 bases, J shed 10 bases, and the junction held 10 bases outside the gene matches. The CDR3 has 14 amino acids. The CDR3 protein is CASSARDREVKLFF. The CDR3 DNA reads TGTGCCAGCAGCGCCAGAGACAGGGAGGTAAAACTGTTTTTT.

This clonotype came up a few times. The junction does not match germline at one end; this may be a read error. J is TRBJ2-7 and V is TRBV25-1, with TRBD2 matching over 8 bases. Germline CDR1 is MGHDK and CDR2 is SYGVNS. The CDR3 is 14 amino acids. CDR3 region: CASSSGGASHEQYF. The CDR3 region has the DNA TGTGCCAGCAGTTCGGGGGGGGCCTCCCACGAGCAGTACTTC.

This chain connects TRBV20-1 to TRBJ1-3; D uncertain. The CDR3 is 13 residues long. Germline-derived CDR1 and CDR2 are DFQATT and SNEGSKA (reference sequence). Trimming left V 1 base short and J 6 bases short, with 10 bases between. CDR3 sequence (DNA): TGCAGTGCTAGAGTAGCGGGCGAAAACACCATATATTTT. The encoded protein is CSARVAGENTIYF.

The CDR3 is CASSVGQGWSEAFF. CDR3 sequence (DNA): TGTGCCAGCAGCGTAGGACAGGGGTGGTCTGAAGCTTTCTTT. J is TRBJ1-1 and V is TRBV9; 8 bases map to TRBD1. Germline lookup yields CDR1 SGDLS and CDR2 YYNGEE. The V segment lost 0 bases and the J segment 6 bases; nucleotides outside the gene matches: 4. The CDR3 is 14 amino acids.

The CDR3 sequence is CAISEVRSSYEQYF. CDR3 coding DNA: TGTGCCATCAGTGAGGTGAGGAGCTCCTACGAGCAGTACTTC. V usage is TRBV10-3 and J usage is TRBJ2-7, with unresolved D. The CDR3 has 14 residues. CDR1 is ENHRY, CDR2 SYGVKD, per germline. Between the trimmed V and J ends, which lost 2 bases and 0 bases, there was a span of 8 bases.

CDR3 sequence (DNA): TGCAGTGCTCCCGGGACTAGCTGGTACCAAGAGACCCAGTACTTC. This gives the protein CSAPGTSWYQETQYF. The chain has TRBV20-1 and TRBJ2-5, with TRBD2 matching over 9 bases. The CDR3 runs to 15 residues. Germline-derived CDR1 and CDR2 are DFQATT and SNEGSKA (reference sequence). V shed 5 bases and J 0 bases; nucleotides not matched to a gene: 7.

This chain links TRBV11-2 with TRBJ2-1, with 7 bases that match TRBD1. The CDR3 is made up of 12 amino acids. CDR1 and CDR2 (germline): SGHAT, FQNNGV. After removal of 0 bases from V and 12 bases from J, the junction contained 2 bases not matched to a gene. The CDR3 nucleotides are TGTGCCAGCAGCTTAGAAACAGGGGTGCAGTTCTTC. Translation: CASSLETGVQFF.

This clonotype came up a few times. V is TRBV3-1 and J is TRBJ2-5, with 7 bases fitting TRBD2. The CDR3 sequence is 14 residues long. Germline V gene lookup returns CDR1 LGHDT and CDR2 YNNKEL (reference sequence). With V trimmed by 4 bases and J by 5 bases, 7 bases remained unmatched. The CDR3 DNA reads as TGTGCCAGCAGCCTCTACGTGGGAGGGGAGACCCAGTACTTC. It specifies CASSLYVGGETQYF.

A few counts support this clonotype. This chain uses TRBV12-3 or TRBV12-4 with TRBJ1-2; TRBD1 matches 8 bases. The junction had 8 bases not matched to a gene; V was cut back by 3 bases and J by 5 bases. This CDR3 has 15 residues. CDR3 amino acids: CASSLSGQGIYGYTF. As DNA, the CDR3 is TGTGCCAGCAGTTTGTCCGGACAGGGTATATATGGCTACACCTTC.

This clonotype was counted between two and nine times. V and J are TRBV3-1 and TRBJ2-7, with no clear D. Germline CDR1 and CDR2: LGHDT and YNNKEL (reference sequence). The germline V and J ends were trimmed by 1 base and 0 bases, with 10 bases remaining between them. The CDR3 is 15 amino acids. The CDR3 protein is CASSQGVAVSYEQYF. For the CDR3, the DNA is TGTGCCAGCAGCCAAGGAGTTGCCGTCTCCTACGAGCAGTACTTC.

This clonotype was seen more than once but under ten times. V usage is TRBV7-3 and J usage is TRBJ2-1; perhaps D is TRBD1 or TRBD2 (5 bases each). V was shortened by 0 bases and J by 7 bases, with 10 bases between the two germline ends. The CDR3 totals 14 residues. Per the germline V gene, CDR1 is SGHTA and CDR2 is FQGTGA. The CDR3 region has the DNA TGTGCCAGCAGCTTAACGGCAGGGAGTAATGAGCAGTTCTTC. Translating it yields CASSLTAGSNEQFF.

DNA of the CDR3: TGTGCCAGCACCCCTGGACAACGGGGAAATTCACCCCTCCACTTT. This sequence encodes CASTPGQRGNSPLHF. The gene calls are TRBV6-1 and TRBJ1-6; possibly TRBD1 for D (5 bases). V was clipped by 7 bases and J by 7 bases, with 17 bases between them. Looked up from germline, CDR1 is MNHNS and CDR2 is SASEGT. The CDR3 is made up of 15 amino acids.

The CDR3, as DNA: TGTGCCAGCAGGGCAGACAGGGGGGTAGCCAAAAACATTCAGTACTTC. Its protein is CASRADRGVAKNIQYF. The chain couples TRBV2 to TRBJ2-4, with 9 bases matching TRBD1. The CDR3 length is 16 residues. The V and J ends lost 6 bases and 0 bases, in that order; junction bases with no gene match: 6. CDR1 and CDR2 from the germline V gene are SNHLY and FYNNEI.

This clonotype was detected a few times. The chain couples TRBV6-5 to TRBJ2-3, with D hard to call. The CDR3 has 14 residues. The V end lost 4 bases, the J end lost 2 bases, and 10 bases lay between the germline ends. The V gene's germline CDR1 is MNHEY and CDR2 SVGAGI. The CDR3 protein is CASSFGPFTDTQYF. In DNA, the CDR3 is TGTGCCAGCAGTTTCGGACCATTCACAGATACGCAGTATTTT.

In its sample, this clonotype was seen many times. The chain recombines TRBV20-1 with TRBJ2-1; 7 bases align to TRBD2. J gave up 15 bases and V 3 bases, and 11 bases lay outside the gene matches. The germline V gene encodes CDR1 DFQATT and CDR2 SNEGSKA (reference sequence). The CDR3 runs 12 residues. The chain's CDR3 is CSARPSGLDPFF. The CDR3 DNA reads as TGCAGTGCTAGGCCTAGTGGACTAGATCCGTTCTTC.

The chain links TRBV12-3 or TRBV12-4 to TRBJ2-7; TRBD1 aligns across 7 bases. CDR3 length: 14 amino acids. V lost 5 bases, J lost 1 base, and 5 bases stayed unmatched. For the CDR3, the DNA is TGTGCCAGCAGTACCCTGGGACAGTCCTACGAGCAGTACTTC. It translates to CASSTLGQSYEQYF.

V is TRBV7-9 and J is TRBJ2-4; D gene ambiguous. The CDR3 is made up of 16 amino acids. Germline CDR1 is SEHNR and CDR2 is FQNEAQ (reference sequence). V gave up 6 bases and J gave up 0 bases, with 15 bases separating them. Written as DNA, the CDR3 is TGTGCCAGCAGTGCAACAGAACGACTAGCCAAAAACATTCAGTACTTC. Translation: CASSATERLAKNIQYF.

The gene calls are TRBV12-5 and TRBJ2-7; perhaps D is TRBD1 or TRBD2 (6 bases each). Looked up from germline, CDR1 is LGHNT and CDR2 is FRNRAP. V dropped 6 bases and J dropped 6 bases, with 18 bases sitting between them. The CDR3 extends over 14 amino acids. In DNA form, the CDR3 reads TGTGCTAGTGGGTTCTCCGGGGGACATACCGAGCAGTACTTC. This codes for CASGFSGGHTEQYF.

The chain has TRBV4-2 and TRBJ2-1; a possible D gene is TRBD2 (6 bases). The V gene's germline CDR1 is LGHNA and CDR2 YNFKEQ. The CDR3 runs 18 residues. V was pared by 0 bases and J by 9 bases, with 24 bases between. The CDR3 here is CASSQEALVGGILAEQFF. DNA for the CDR3: TGTGCCAGCAGCCAAGAGGCCCTTGTCGGCGGGATCCTGGCTGAGCAGTTCTTC.

This chain links TRBV18 with TRBJ1-2; 7 nucleotides align to TRBD1. The CDR3 is 16 amino acids. V lost 3 bases, J lost 3 bases, and 10 bases stayed unmatched. The germline gives CDR1 KGHSH, CDR2 LQKENI. CDR3 loop: CASSPSDRAPHYGYTF. Here the CDR3 DNA reads TGTGCCAGCTCACCCAGCGACAGGGCACCACACTATGGCTACACCTTC.

This clonotype appeared a few times. This chain joins TRBV11-2 and TRBJ2-3; D may correspond to TRBD1 or TRBD2 (5 bases each). Trimming removed 5 bases at V and 2 bases at J, with 11 bases between. Germline V gene sequence: CDR1 SGHAT, CDR2 FQNNGV. This CDR3 is 14 amino acids long. The CDR3 sequence is CASSPRDLTDTQYF. Here the CDR3 DNA reads TGTGCCAGCAGCCCTCGGGACCTCACAGATACGCAGTATTTT.